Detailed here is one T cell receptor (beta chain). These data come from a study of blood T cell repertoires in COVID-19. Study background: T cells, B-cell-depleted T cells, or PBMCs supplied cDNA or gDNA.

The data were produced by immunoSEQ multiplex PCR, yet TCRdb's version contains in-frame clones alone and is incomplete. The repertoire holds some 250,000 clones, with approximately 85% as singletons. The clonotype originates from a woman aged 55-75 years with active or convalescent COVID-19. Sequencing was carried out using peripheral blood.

The CDR3 DNA follows: TGCGCCAGCAGGGAGGGGGACAGGGGTATCGGCGAGCAGTACTTC. This gives the protein CASREGDRGIGEQYF. The chain has TRBV5-1 and TRBJ2-7, with 10 bases lining up with TRBD1. Per the germline V gene, CDR1 is SGHRS and CDR2 is YFSETQ. The V and J ends lost 5 bases and 6 bases, in that order; junction bases with no gene match: 11. The CDR3 runs 15 residues.